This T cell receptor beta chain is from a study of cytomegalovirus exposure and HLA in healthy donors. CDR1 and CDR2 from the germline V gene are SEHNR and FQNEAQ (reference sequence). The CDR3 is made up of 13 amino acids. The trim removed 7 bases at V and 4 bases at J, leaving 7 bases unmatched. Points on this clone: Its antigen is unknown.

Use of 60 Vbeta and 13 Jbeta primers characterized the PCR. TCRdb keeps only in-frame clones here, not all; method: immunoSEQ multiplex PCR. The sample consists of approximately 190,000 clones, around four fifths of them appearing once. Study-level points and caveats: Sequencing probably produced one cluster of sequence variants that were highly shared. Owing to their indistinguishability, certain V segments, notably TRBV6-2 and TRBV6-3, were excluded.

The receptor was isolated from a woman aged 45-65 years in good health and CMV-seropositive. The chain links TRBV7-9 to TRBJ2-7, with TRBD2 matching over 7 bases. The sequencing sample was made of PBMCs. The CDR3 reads CASNAGERYEQYF. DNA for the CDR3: TGTGCCAGCAACGCGGGGGAGCGGTACGAGCAGTACTTC.